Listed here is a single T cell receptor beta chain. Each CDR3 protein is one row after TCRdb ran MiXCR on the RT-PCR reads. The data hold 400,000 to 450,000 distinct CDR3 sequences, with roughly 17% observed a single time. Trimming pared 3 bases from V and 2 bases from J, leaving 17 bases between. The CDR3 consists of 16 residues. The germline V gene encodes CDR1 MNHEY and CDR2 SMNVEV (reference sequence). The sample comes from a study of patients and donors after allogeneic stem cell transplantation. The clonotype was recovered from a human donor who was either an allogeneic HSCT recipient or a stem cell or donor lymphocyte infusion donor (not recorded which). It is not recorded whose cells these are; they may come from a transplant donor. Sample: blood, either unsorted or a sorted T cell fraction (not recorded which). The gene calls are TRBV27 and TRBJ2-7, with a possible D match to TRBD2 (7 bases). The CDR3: CASSFGGPGGPYEQYF. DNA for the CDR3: TGTGCCAGCAGTTTCGGCGGGCCCGGGGGGCCCTACGAGCAGTACTTC.